These T cell receptor beta chains were read from a single sample in a study of cytotoxic CD8 clonotypes in ibrutinib-treated CLL. The assay was immunoSEQ multiplex PCR, and TCRdb's table has in-frame clones only and misses some. The sample lists around 130,000 clones; 80% to 90% were seen once. The sequences come from PBMCs, collected after 24 months of ibrutinib treatment. The source is a human donor with chronic lymphocytic leukemia. Each CDR3 is given with its conserved first and last residue. Each record gives: V gene, clone size, CDR3 length, J gene, D gene, CDR3 protein, CDR3 DNA. A D gene is named only where the DNA matches it firmly. A row's size may be missing; if present it is once, few, many or a size class.

>TRBV9|.|13|TRBJ2-1|.
CASSPGPYNEQFF
TGTGCCAGCAGCCCTGGACCCTACAATGAGCAGTTCTTC
>TRBV18|.|16|TRBJ1-6|.
CASSPLGGGDNSPLHF
TGTGCCAGCTCACCCCTCGGAGGGGGGGATAATTCACCCCTCCACTTT
>TRBV7-9|.|14|TRBJ2-7|.
CASSSKQGFYEQYF
TGTGCCAGCAGCTCAAAACAGGGATTCTACGAGCAGTACTTC
>TRBV28|once|16|TRBJ1-2|TRBD1
CASRNQGQRGFYGYTF
TGTGCCAGCAGGAATCAGGGACAGAGGGGTTTTTATGGCTACACCTTC
>TRBV7-3|few|13|TRBJ1-1|.
CASSLNSDTEAFF
TGTGCCAGCAGCTTAAATTCGGACACTGAAGCTTTCTTT
>TRBV7-2|.|12|TRBJ2-3|.
CASSLSSNTQYF
TGTGCCAGCAGCTTATCCTCCAATACGCAGTATTTT
>TRBV11-3|few|14|TRBJ2-1|.
CASSLDPADNEQFF
TGTGCCAGCAGCTTAGACCCAGCAGACAATGAGCAGTTCTTC
>TRBV9|.|13|TRBJ2-7|TRBD1
CASSGGQGYEQYF
TGTGCCAGCAGCGGGGGACAGGGTTACGAGCAGTACTTC
>TRBV5-4|.|12|TRBJ1-4|.
CATGRTNEKLFF
TGTGCCACCGGGAGGACTAATGAAAAACTGTTTTTT
>TRBV18|.|13|TRBJ1-2|.
CASSPDPNYGYTF
TGTGCCAGCTCACCCGACCCTAACTATGGCTACACCTTC
>TRBV6-1|.|13|TRBJ1-2|TRBD1
CASRAGTGYGYTF
TGTGCCAGCAGGGCCGGGACAGGGTATGGCTACACCTTC
>TRBV6-5|.|13|TRBJ2-1|.
CASSIPPYNEQFF
TGTGCCAGCAGTATCCCACCCTACAATGAGCAGTTCTTC
>TRBV4-1|.|15|TRBJ1-4|.
CASSSPRATNEKLFF
TGCGCCAGCTCCTCCCCCCGGGCAACTAATGAAAAACTGTTTTTT
>TRBV5-1|.|16|TRBJ2-1|TRBD1
CASSPQNDRGGDEQFF
TGCGCCAGCAGCCCCCAAAATGACAGGGGAGGCGATGAGCAGTTCTTC
>TRBV7-2|.|13|TRBJ1-3|TRBD1
CASSSGQGNTIYF
TGTGCCAGCAGCTCCGGACAGGGCAACACCATATATTTT
>TRBV27|once|14|TRBJ2-5|TRBD2
CASRRAGLQETQYF
TGTGCCAGCAGAAGAGCGGGGCTACAAGAGACCCAGTACTTC
>TRBV10-2|.|15|TRBJ2-3|.
CASSELAGVTDTQYF
TGCGCCAGCAGTGAGTTGGCAGGGGTCACAGATACGCAGTATTTT
>TRBV4-3|.|14|TRBJ1-2|TRBD1
CASSDRTGGRGYTF
TGCGCCAGCAGCGATCGGACAGGGGGCCGGGGCTACACCTTC
>TRBV5-6|.|11|TRBJ2-5|.
CASSFKETQYF
TGTGCCAGCAGCTTTAAAGAGACCCAGTACTTC
>TRBV27|few|14|TRBJ1-4|TRBD1
CASSQGAVGEKLFF
TGTGCCAGCAGTCAGGGGGCAGTTGGTGAAAAACTGTTTTTT
>TRBV27|.|13|TRBJ2-3|.
CASSKDYSDTQYF
TGTGCCAGCAGTAAGGACTATTCGGATACGCAGTATTTT
>TRBV9|.|15|TRBJ2-5|TRBD2
CANSVGGGWQETQYF
TGTGCCAACAGCGTAGGCGGGGGTTGGCAAGAGACCCAGTACTTC
>TRBV27|.|13|TRBJ2-7|.
CASSLGQVAEQYF
TGTGCCAGCAGTTTGGGTCAGGTCGCCGAGCAGTACTTC
>TRBV5-1|.|14|TRBJ2-3|.
CASSTRTSTDTQYF
TGCGCCAGCAGCACGCGGACCAGCACAGATACGCAGTATTTT
>TRBV14|.|16|TRBJ2-3|TRBD1
CASSQPGRGSTDTQYF
TGTGCCAGCAGCCAACCCGGCAGGGGGAGCACAGATACGCAGTATTTT
>TRBV6-1|.|15|TRBJ1-5|.
CASSEQGISNQPQHF
TGTGCCAGCAGTGAACAGGGCATCAGCAATCAGCCCCAGCATTTT
>TRBV5-5|.|16|TRBJ1-2|.
CASSLYDNVGYYGYTF
TGTGCCAGCAGCTTGTATGACAATGTGGGCTACTATGGCTACACCTTC
>TRBV25-1|.|14|TRBJ1-5|TRBD1
CASSEQGARQPQHF
TGTGCCAGCAGTGAACAGGGGGCTCGACAGCCCCAGCATTTT
>TRBV7-2|.|16|TRBJ2-5|TRBD2
CASSLGSGGAGETQYF
TGTGCCAGCAGCTTAGGTAGCGGGGGGGCCGGGGAGACCCAGTACTTC
>TRBV28|few|15|TRBJ2-7|TRBD2
CASTIGLAGSYEQYF
TGTGCCAGCACCATTGGGTTAGCGGGAAGTTACGAGCAGTACTTC
>TRBV10-3|.|14|TRBJ2-3|.
CAISDYPSTDTQYF
TGTGCCATCAGTGATTACCCTAGCACAGATACGCAGTATTTT
>TRBV15|.|15|TRBJ2-2|TRBD2
CATSRDPGLGGELFF
TGTGCCACCAGCAGGGACCCGGGACTAGGAGGGGAGCTGTTTTTT
>TRBV7-2|few|14|TRBJ1-6|.
CASSLRQGNSPLHF
TGTGCCAGCAGCTTAAGGCAGGGGAATTCACCCCTCCACTTT
>TRBV20-1|.|11|TRBJ2-1|TRBD2
CSAGLAGEQFF
TGCAGTGCTGGACTAGCGGGGGAACAGTTCTTC
>TRBV2|.|15|TRBJ1-6|.
CASARSGVKASPLHF
TGTGCCAGCGCAAGATCAGGGGTCAAGGCTTCACCCCTCCACTTT
>TRBV7-9|.|13|TRBJ2-7|TRBD1
CAISGQGSYEQYF
TGTGCCATCAGCGGACAGGGGTCCTACGAGCAGTACTTC
>TRBV11-2|few|15|TRBJ2-7|.
CASSLARGPAYEQYF
TGTGCCAGCAGCTTAGCCCGGGGGCCCGCCTACGAGCAGTACTTC
>TRBV7-2|.|14|TRBJ2-5|.
CASSTQQGGETQYF
TGTGCCAGCAGCACCCAACAGGGTGGAGAGACCCAGTACTTC
>TRBV28|.|13|TRBJ2-1|TRBD2
CASKLAGGNEQFF
TGTGCCAGCAAACTAGCGGGGGGGAATGAGCAGTTCTTC
>TRBV20-1|.|11|TRBJ1-2|.
CSGGADYGYTF
TGCAGCGGGGGGGCGGACTATGGCTACACCTTC
>TRBV7-3|.|13|TRBJ1-1|.
CASSLSLATEAFF
TGTGCCAGCAGCTTATCGCTGGCCACTGAAGCTTTCTTT
>TRBV7-2|.|15|TRBJ1-1|.
CASSLMGSSGTEAFF
TGTGCCAGCAGCTTAATGGGCTCCTCGGGGACTGAAGCTTTCTTT
>TRBV5-6|few|14|TRBJ1-1|.
CASSLMGQGTEAFF
TGTGCCAGCAGCTTGATGGGGCAGGGCACTGAAGCTTTCTTT
>TRBV7-8|.|17|TRBJ2-2|TRBD2
CASSLVSGGAQTGELFF
TGTGCCAGCAGCTTAGTCAGCGGGGGGGCTCAAACCGGGGAGCTGTTTTTT
>TRBV2|.|13|TRBJ1-5|.
CASRRVSNQPQHF
TGTGCCAGCAGGAGGGTATCGAATCAGCCCCAGCATTTT
>TRBV28|.|16|TRBJ1-2|TRBD1
CATTTGGGSRSYGYTF
TGTGCCACCACAACAGGGGGTGGCTCGAGGTCCTATGGCTACACCTTC